This entry is about one T cell receptor (beta chain). An end of the junction does not agree with germline; a read error may underlie this. Responders (approximately 200,000, CFSE-labeled) met approximately 200,000 stimulators that were irradiated and violet-dye-labeled. The source of the sample is a study of graft-versus-host responses after intestinal transplantation. Overall study context: After anti-thymocyte globulin induction, recipients took tacrolimus and steroids for around three years.

Looked up from germline, CDR1 is GTSNPN and CDR2 is SVGIG (reference sequence). CDR3 length equals 15 residues. Profiling relied on immunoSEQ multiplex PCR, and the TCRdb table lists in-frame clones only, not all of them. The repertoire includes under 20,000 clones, approximately 33% of them detected once, and about 4% sits in the top ten. This TCR came from a human patient who received an intestinal transplant. The source was alloreactive CD4+ T cells from a mixed lymphocyte reaction culture, collected before intestinal transplant. Described subset: CFSE-low proliferating T cells sorted from roughly six-day pre-transplant mixed lymphocyte reaction (GvH or HvG direction). The chain uses TRBV30 and TRBJ2-5; TRBD2 matches 9 bases. CDR3 sequence (DNA): TGTGCCTGGCGCGGGGGGGGCGGGGGGCAAGAGACCCTGTACTTC. This translates into CAWRGGGGGQETLYF.